The T cell receptor beta chain described here comes from a study of cytomegalovirus exposure and HLA in healthy donors. Study results and limitations: Reportedly, cytomegalovirus status was diagnosed with high sensitivity and specificity. The authors listed 150 or so TCR beta chains as cytomegalovirus-associated.

Concerning this clone itself: Its antigen is currently unknown.

The primer mix had 60 Vbeta and 13 Jbeta primers. TCRdb keeps only in-frame clones here, not all; method: immunoSEQ multiplex PCR. The sample comprises about 110,000 clones, roughly 80% of which are singletons, and about 9.1% rests with the top ten. The TCR sequence derives from a woman aged 40 to 50 in good health and CMV-seropositive. Sequencing used PBMCs.

CDR3 region: CASTLPGVLAGRFTGELFF. In DNA, the CDR3 is TGTGCCAGCACCCTACCTGGTGTGCTAGCGGGTCGTTTCACCGGGGAGCTGTTTTTT. The chain combines TRBV28 with TRBJ2-2, with TRBD2 matching over 8 bases. The CDR3 contains 19 residues. V gave up 7 bases and J gave up 4 bases; unmatched junction bases: 20. Per the germline V gene, CDR1 is MDHEN and CDR2 is SYDVKM.